This T cell receptor (beta chain) emerged from a study of OX40 agonist ivuxolimab in advanced cancers. Trimming pared 0 bases from V and 3 bases from J, leaving 10 bases between. This CDR3 comprises 15 residues. CDR1 and CDR2 from the germline V gene are SGHTS and YDEGEE. With respect to this clone: What it binds is not known.

Enrollment shut out patients with autoimmune disease history or systemic immunosuppression. Study-wide results and limits: Relatively little clonal expansion, among the lowest observed, appeared in partial responders at 0.1-3.0 mg/kg. Expanded clones were, on average, more numerous among CD8+ T cells than CD4+.

TCRdb's table, derived via immunoSEQ multiplex PCR, lists solely in-frame clones and lacks some. The sample records around 80,000 clones, roughly 89% being singletons. The chain combines TRBV5-8 with TRBJ1-5; D uncertain. The source of this sequence is an adult with an advanced solid tumor such as melanoma, head and neck, liver or kidney cancer. The sequenced sample was CD4+ or CD8+ T cells sorted from blood, obtained in a trial of the OX40 agonist ivuxolimab. CDR3 nucleotide sequence: TGTGCCAGCAGCTTGGGGTTTGGTTCCAATCAGCCCCAGCATTTT. It is translated as CASSLGFGSNQPQHF.